The clone carrying this T cell receptor (beta chain) has more than one count but fewer than ten. Its antigen is unidentified. TCRdb re-analysed the 5' RACE reads in MiXCR, keeping a single row per CDR3 protein. This sample has over 550,000 distinct CDR3 sequences, with about 7.1% found just once. These data belong to a study of identical twins. General study results and limits: Cross-sectional statistics underpinned the conclusions; the same donors were not followed.

V lost 5 bases to trimming and J lost 2 bases, with 14 bases between them. The CDR3 loop spans 15 amino acids. The germline gives CDR1 SGHTA, CDR2 FQGNSA. These data also formed part of another study, on yellow fever vaccine responses in identical twins.

Sequenced material: PBMCs. The clonotype originates from a woman between 18 and 29 years old in good health. This chain uses TRBV7-2 with TRBJ2-3; possible D gene TRBD1, 5 bases. The CDR3 bases are TGTGCCAGCAGCGCCCAGGGCGGCCACACAGATACGCAGTATTTT. Amino acids: CASSAQGGHTDTQYF.